This TCR beta chain was captured in a study of shared clonotypes between healthy human individuals. Study outcomes and limitations: Across a few donors, naive CD4 shared 4.5% to 6%, naive CD8 around 3.8%, memory CD4 2% to 2.5%, memory CD8 roughly 0.37%.

Germline values: CDR1 MNHNS, CDR2 SASEGT. The V gene lost 4 bases and the J gene lost 3 bases, with 13 bases spanning the gap. The CDR3 spans 15 residues. TCRdb keeps only in-frame clones here, not all; method: immunoSEQ multiplex PCR. The sample has around 2,000,000 clones; roughly 95% are singletons. Naive CD8 cells were CD45RO-negative, positively selected for CCR7, excluding terminally differentiated effector memory CD45RA+ cells. This clone has just a few counts. Its antigen is not identified. The chain couples TRBV6-1 to TRBJ1-5; unclear D gene. The TCR originated in a man younger than 35 in good health. The material sequenced was naive CD8+ T cells sorted from blood. CDR3 sequence (DNA): TGTGCCAGCAGTGCTTTCGTCGGGGACAATCAGCCCCAGCATTTT. Its protein product is CASSAFVGDNQPQHF.